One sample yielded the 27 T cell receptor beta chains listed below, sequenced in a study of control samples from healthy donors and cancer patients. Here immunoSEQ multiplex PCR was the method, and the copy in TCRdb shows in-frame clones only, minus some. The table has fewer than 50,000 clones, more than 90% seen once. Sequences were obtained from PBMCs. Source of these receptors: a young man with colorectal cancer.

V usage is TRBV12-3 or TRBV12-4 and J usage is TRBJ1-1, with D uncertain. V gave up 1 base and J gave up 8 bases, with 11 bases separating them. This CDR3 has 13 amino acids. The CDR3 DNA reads TGTGCCAGCAGTTTAGTCCAGGATACCGAAGCTTTCTTT. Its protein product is CASSLVQDTEAFF.

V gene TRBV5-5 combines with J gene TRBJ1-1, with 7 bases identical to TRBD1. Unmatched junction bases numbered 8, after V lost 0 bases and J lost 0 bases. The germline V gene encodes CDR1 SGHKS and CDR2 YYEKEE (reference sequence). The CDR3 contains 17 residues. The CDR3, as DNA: TGTGCCAGCAGCTTGGTATTAGGGGGCAGTATGAACACTGAAGCTTTCTTT. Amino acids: CASSLVLGGSMNTEAFF.

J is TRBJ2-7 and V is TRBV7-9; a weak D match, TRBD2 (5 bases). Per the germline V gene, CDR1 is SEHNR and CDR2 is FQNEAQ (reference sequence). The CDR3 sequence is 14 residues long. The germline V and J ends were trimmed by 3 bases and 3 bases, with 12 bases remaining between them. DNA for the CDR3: TGTGCCAGCAGCTTCGTCAGTGACTACTACGAGCAGTACGTC. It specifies CASSFVSDYYEQYV.

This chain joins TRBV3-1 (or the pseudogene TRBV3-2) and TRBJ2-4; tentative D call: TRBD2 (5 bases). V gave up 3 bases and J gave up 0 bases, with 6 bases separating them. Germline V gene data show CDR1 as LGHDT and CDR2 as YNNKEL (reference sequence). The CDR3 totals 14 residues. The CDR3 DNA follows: TGTGCCAGCAGCCAGGGAGCAGCCAAAAACATTCAGTACTTC. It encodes CASSQGAAKNIQYF.

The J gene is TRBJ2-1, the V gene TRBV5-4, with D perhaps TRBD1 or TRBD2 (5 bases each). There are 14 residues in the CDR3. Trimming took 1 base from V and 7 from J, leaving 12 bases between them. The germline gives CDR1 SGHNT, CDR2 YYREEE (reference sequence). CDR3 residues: CASSLWGITNEQFF. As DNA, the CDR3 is TGTGCCAGCAGCTTGTGGGGGATAACGAATGAGCAGTTCTTC.

DNA of the CDR3: TGTGCCAGCAGCGAGACAGGAAGCACCGGGGAGCTGTTTTTT. This codes for CASSETGSTGELFF. The chain joins TRBV6-5 to TRBJ2-2, with D perhaps matching TRBD1 (6 bases). The CDR3 contains 14 residues. The germline V and J ends were trimmed by 6 bases and 4 bases, with 12 bases remaining between them. Germline V gene lookup returns CDR1 MNHEY and CDR2 SVGAGI.

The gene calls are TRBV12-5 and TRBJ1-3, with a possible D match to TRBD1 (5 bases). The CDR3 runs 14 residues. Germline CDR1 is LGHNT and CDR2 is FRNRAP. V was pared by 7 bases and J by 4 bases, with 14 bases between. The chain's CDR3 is CASAQGVSGNTIYF. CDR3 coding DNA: TGTGCTAGTGCCCAAGGGGTTTCCGGAAACACCATATATTTT.

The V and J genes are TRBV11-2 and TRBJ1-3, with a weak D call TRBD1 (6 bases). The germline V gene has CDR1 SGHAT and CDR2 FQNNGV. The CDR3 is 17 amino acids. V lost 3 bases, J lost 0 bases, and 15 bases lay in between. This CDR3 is CASSFHEADSSGNTIYF. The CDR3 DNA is TGTGCCAGCAGCTTCCATGAGGCGGACAGCTCTGGAAACACCATATATTTT.

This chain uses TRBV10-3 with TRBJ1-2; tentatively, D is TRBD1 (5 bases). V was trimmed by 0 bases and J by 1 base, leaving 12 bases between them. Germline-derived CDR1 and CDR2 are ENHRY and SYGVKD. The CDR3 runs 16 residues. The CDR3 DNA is TGTGCCATCAGTGAGTCGGTGAGGGGAAGTAACTATGGCTACACCTTC. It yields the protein CAISESVRGSNYGYTF.

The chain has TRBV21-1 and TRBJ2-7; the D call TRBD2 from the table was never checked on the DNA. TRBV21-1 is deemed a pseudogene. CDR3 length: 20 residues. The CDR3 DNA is TGTGCCAGCAACATCTCCATGGGGACTAGCGGGGAGTTAAATTCCTACGAGCAGTACTTC. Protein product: CASNISMGTSGELNSYEQYF.

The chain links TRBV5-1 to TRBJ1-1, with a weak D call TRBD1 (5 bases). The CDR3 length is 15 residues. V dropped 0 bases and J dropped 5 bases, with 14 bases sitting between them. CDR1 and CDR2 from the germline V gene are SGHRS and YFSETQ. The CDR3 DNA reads TGCGCCAGCAGCTTGGATCGGGGCGATGGGACTGAAGCTTTCTTT. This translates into CASSLDRGDGTEAFF.

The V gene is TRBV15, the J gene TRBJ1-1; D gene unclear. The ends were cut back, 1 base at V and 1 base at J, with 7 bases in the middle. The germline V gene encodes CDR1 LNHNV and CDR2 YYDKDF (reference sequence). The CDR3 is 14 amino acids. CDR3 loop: CATSRGERNTEAFF. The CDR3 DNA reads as TGTGCCACCAGCAGAGGAGAGAGGAACACTGAAGCTTTCTTT.

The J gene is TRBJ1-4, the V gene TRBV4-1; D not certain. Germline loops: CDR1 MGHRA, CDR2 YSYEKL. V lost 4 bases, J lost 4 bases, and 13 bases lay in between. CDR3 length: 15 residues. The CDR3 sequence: CASSRNQLNNEKLFF. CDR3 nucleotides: TGCGCCAGCAGCCGCAACCAGCTAAATAATGAAAAACTGTTTTTT.

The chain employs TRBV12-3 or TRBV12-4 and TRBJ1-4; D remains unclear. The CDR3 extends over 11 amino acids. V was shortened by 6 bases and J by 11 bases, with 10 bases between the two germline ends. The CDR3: CASSQRGKLFF. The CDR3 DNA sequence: TGTGCCAGCAGCCAGCGTGGGAAACTGTTTTTT.

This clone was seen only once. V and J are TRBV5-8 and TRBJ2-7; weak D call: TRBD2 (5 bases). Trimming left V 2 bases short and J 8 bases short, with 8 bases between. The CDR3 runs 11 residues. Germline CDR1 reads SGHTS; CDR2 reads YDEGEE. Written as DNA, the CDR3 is TGTGCCAGCAGCTTCCGGGAAAAGCAGTACGTC. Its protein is CASSFREKQYV.

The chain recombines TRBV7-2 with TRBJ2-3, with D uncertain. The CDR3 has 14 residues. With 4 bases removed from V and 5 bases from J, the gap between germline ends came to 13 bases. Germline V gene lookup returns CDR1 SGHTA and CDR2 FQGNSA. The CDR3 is CASSSARSGDTQYF. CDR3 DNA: TGTGCCAGCAGCTCCGCCCGGTCTGGAGATACGCAGTATTTT.

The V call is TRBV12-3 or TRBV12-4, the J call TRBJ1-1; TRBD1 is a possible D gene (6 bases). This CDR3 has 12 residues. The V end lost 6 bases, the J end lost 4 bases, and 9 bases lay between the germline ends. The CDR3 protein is CASRVQGTEAFF. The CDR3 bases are TGTGCCAGCAGGGTACAGGGCACTGAAGCTTTCTTT.

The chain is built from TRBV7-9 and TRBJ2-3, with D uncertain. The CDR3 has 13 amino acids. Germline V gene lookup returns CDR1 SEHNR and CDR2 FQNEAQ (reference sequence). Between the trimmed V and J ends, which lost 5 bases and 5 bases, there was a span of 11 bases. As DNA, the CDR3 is TGTGCCAGCAGCCCCTTTGTTGAAGATACGCAGTATTTT. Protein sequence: CASSPFVEDTQYF.

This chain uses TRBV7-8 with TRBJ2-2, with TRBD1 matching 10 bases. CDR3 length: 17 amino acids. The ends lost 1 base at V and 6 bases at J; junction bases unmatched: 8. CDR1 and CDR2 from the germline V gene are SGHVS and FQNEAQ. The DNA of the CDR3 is TGTGCCAGCAGCTTAGGCCTCGGGGGGACAGGGGCCGGGGAGCTGTTTTTT. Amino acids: CASSLGLGGTGAGELFF.

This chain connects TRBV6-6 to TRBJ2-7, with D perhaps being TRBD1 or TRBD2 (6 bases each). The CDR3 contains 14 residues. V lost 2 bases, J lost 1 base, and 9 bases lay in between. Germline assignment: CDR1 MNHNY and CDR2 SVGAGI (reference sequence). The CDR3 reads CASSYRGTSYEQYV. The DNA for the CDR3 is TGTGCCAGCAGTTACCGGGGGACATCCTACGAGCAGTACGTC.

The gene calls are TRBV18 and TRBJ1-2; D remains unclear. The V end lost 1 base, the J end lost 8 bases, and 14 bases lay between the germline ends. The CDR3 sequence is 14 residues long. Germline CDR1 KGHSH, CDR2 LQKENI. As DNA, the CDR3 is TGTGCCAGCTCACCACAAAACCGATTTGGGGGCTACACCTTC. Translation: CASSPQNRFGGYTF.

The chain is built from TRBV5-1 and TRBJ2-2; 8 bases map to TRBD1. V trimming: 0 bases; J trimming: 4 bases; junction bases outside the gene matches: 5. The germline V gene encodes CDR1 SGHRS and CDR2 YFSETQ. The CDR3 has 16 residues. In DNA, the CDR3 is TGCGCCAGCAGCTTGGGACAGGGGCGACTCACCGGGGAGCTGTTTTTT. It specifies CASSLGQGRLTGELFF.

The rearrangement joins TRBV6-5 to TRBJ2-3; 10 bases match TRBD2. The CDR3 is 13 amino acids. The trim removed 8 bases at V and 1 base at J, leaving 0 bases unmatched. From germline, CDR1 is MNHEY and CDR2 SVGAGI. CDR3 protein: CASGLAGTDTQYF. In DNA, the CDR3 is TGTGCCAGCGGACTAGCGGGCACAGATACGCAGTATTTT.

The CDR3 nucleotides read TGTGCCAGCAGCTTATGGGCAGGGACGGGGACTGAAGCTTTCTTT. Its translation: CASSLWAGTGTEAFF. V and J are TRBV7-8 and TRBJ1-1; the D gene is possibly TRBD1 (5 bases). Germline V gene data show CDR1 as SGHVS and CDR2 as FQNEAQ. This CDR3 has 15 amino acids. Trimming removed 2 bases at V and 5 bases at J, with 15 bases between.

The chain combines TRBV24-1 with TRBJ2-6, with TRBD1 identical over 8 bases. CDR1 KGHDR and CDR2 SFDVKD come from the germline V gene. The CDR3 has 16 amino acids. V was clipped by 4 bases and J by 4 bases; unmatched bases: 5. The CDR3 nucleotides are TGTGCCACCAGTGAGGCCAGGGGGCTGGGGGCCAACGTCCTGACTTTC. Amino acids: CATSEARGLGANVLTF.

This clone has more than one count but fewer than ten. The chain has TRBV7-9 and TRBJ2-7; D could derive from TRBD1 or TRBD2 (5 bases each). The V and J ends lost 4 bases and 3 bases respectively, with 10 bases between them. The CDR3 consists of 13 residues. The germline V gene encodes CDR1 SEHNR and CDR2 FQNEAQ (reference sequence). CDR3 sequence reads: CASSYGALYEQYF. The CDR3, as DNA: TGTGCCAGCAGCTACGGGGCCCTCTACGAGCAGTACTTC.

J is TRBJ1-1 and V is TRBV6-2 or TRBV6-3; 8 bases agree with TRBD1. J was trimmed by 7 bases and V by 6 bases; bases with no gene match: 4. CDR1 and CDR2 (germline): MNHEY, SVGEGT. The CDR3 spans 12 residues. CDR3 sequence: CASSRTGIEAFF. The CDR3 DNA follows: TGTGCCAGCAGCCGGACAGGGATTGAAGCTTTCTTT.